A single sample is the source of the 16 T cell receptor beta chains below, sequenced in a study of vaccination and CD4 T cells after COVID-19. The Oncomine TCR Beta short-read assay generated sequence data from the DNA of cultured CD4+ T cells. One entry per CDR3 protein, called by TCRdb with MiXCR from the PCR reads. In the table there are more than 20,000 distinct CDR3 sequences, 43% of which are singletons. The time point denotes: late sampling 161 to 241 days after vaccination in a few convalescent patients. Treatment specified: approximately nine-day PBMC culture with coronavirus spike peptide pools or control peptides (ViraFEST assay). Which antigens these TCRs recognize remains unknown. Source: CD4+ T cells from blood, cultured in vitro, taken about 7 months after SARS-CoV-2 vaccination. The receptors come from a human donor who had recovered from COVID-19.

This clonotype showed up just a few times. The rearrangement uses TRBV6-5 and TRBJ1-5, with D maybe TRBD1 (6 bases). This CDR3 has 17 residues. The V gene's germline CDR1 is MNHEY and CDR2 SVGAGI. V lost 2 bases and J 0 bases, leaving 14 bases between the germline ends. CDR3 amino acids: CASSYTAGGGSNQPQHF. CDR3 DNA sequence: TGTGCCAGCAGTTACACCGCAGGAGGGGGTAGCAATCAGCCCCAGCATTTT.

V and J are TRBV6-1 and TRBJ2-2, with D hard to call. Germline V CDR1 and CDR2: MNHNS, SASEGT. This CDR3 has 15 residues. The V gene lost 7 bases and the J gene lost 4 bases, with 16 bases spanning the gap. The CDR3 region is CASKVEAQATGELFF. As DNA, the CDR3 is TGTGCCAGCAAAGTTGAGGCCCAGGCCACCGGGGAGCTGTTTTTT.

About this clonotype: The junction differs from germline at one of its ends, possibly a read error. The CDR3 bases are TGTGCCAGCAGTTCCTCTCTAGCGGGGCCCTCAGTCTTC. Amino acid sequence: CASSSSLAGPSVF. V and J are TRBV28 and TRBJ2-1, with TRBD2 matching 9 bases. The CDR3 spans 13 residues. Germline CDR1 is MDHEN and CDR2 is SYDVKM.

This clonotype showed up just a few times. The rearrangement links TRBV7-9 to TRBJ2-6, with D hard to call. Trimming shortened V by 4 bases and J by 0 bases, and 10 bases separated the two germline ends. CDR3 length equals 16 residues. CDR1 SEHNR and CDR2 FQNEAQ come from the germline V gene (reference sequence). The chain's CDR3 is CASSSRQVSGANVLTF. As DNA, the CDR3 is TGTGCCAGCAGCTCACGACAAGTCTCTGGGGCCAACGTCCTGACTTTC.

This clonotype has a handful of counts. The chain has TRBV6-1 and TRBJ2-1; D may be TRBD2 (5 bases). From germline, CDR1 is MNHNS and CDR2 SASEGT. The CDR3 sequence is 16 residues long. Trimming stripped 2 bases from V and 3 bases from J, with 14 bases between. The DNA for the CDR3 is TGTGCCAGCAGTGAATATCGGGGAGTCGGCTACAATGAGCAGTTCTTC. Encoded protein: CASSEYRGVGYNEQFF.

This clonotype was observed a few times. The V and J genes are TRBV19 and TRBJ2-5; D tentatively reads TRBD1 or TRBD2 (6 bases each). Between the trimmed V and J ends, which lost 5 bases and 2 bases, there was a span of 12 bases. This CDR3 region has 14 residues. Germline V gene data show CDR1 as LNHDA and CDR2 as SQIVND (reference sequence). The CDR3 DNA follows: TGTGCCAGTAGTGTACAGGGAGGTCAAGAGACCCAGTACTTC. Translating it yields CASSVQGGQETQYF.

The chain employs TRBV6-1 and TRBJ2-3, with a weak D call TRBD1 (6 bases). This CDR3 spans 13 amino acids. V lost 6 bases to trimming and J lost 7 bases, with 14 bases between them. Germline V gives CDR1 MNHNS, CDR2 SASEGT. In DNA, the CDR3 is TGTGCCAGCAGAGGGGGTCCCGCTTATACGCAGTATTTT. Its protein is CASRGGPAYTQYF.

There are a few counts of this clonotype. The chain links TRBV20-1 to TRBJ2-7; 9 bases are a match to TRBD2. The germline V gene encodes CDR1 DFQATT and CDR2 SNEGSKA (reference sequence). The trim removed 8 bases at V and 5 bases at J, leaving 7 bases unmatched. This CDR3 spans 12 amino acids. CDR3: CSLREGHNEQYF. Here the CDR3 DNA reads TGCAGTTTGCGGGAGGGCCATAACGAGCAGTACTTC.

V is TRBV27 and J is TRBJ1-5; D is undetermined. Germline CDR1 is MNHEY and CDR2 is SMNVEV (reference sequence). Trimming stripped 6 bases from V and 2 bases from J, with 11 bases between. The CDR3 sequence is 14 residues long. In nucleotides, the CDR3 is TGTGCCAGCAGCCCCTTTGGCGGCAATCAGCCCCAGCATTTT. Translation gives CASSPFGGNQPQHF.

V gene TRBV4-1 combines with J gene TRBJ1-2; 10 bases fit TRBD1. The CDR3 is 15 residues long. Germline trimming cut 1 base from V and 5 bases from J; bases unmatched to any gene: 4. Germline V gives CDR1 MGHRA, CDR2 YSYEKL. The CDR3: CASSQVGTGVYGYTF. The CDR3 DNA reads TGCGCCAGCAGCCAAGTCGGGACAGGGGTTTATGGCTACACCTTC.

In its sample, this clonotype was seen a few times. V gene TRBV27 combines with J gene TRBJ2-3; 8 positions agree with TRBD2. Germline lookup yields CDR1 MNHEY and CDR2 SMNVEV (reference sequence). V lost 3 bases, J lost 5 bases, and 1 base stayed unmatched. CDR3 length: 13 residues. The CDR3 loop is CASSFLAGDTQYF. As DNA, the CDR3 is TGTGCCAGCAGTTTCCTAGCGGGAGATACGCAGTATTTT.

This chain joins TRBV5-1 and TRBJ1-6; D gene ambiguous. Looked up from germline, CDR1 is SGHRS and CDR2 is YFSETQ. The CDR3 covers 15 residues. V lost 2 bases to trimming and J lost 8 bases, with 14 bases between them. Here the CDR3 reads CASSFALRPYSPLHF. The CDR3 coding sequence is TGCGCCAGCAGCTTCGCCCTAAGGCCGTATTCACCCCTCCACTTT. Using reference TRBV5-1 and TRBJ1-6 for the parts outside the CDR3, the full variable domain is KAGVTQTPRYLIKTRGQQVTLSCSPISGHRSVSWYQQTPGQGLQFLFEYFSETQRNKGNFPGRFSGRQFSNSRSEMNVSTLELGDSALYLCASSFALRPYSPLHFGNGTRLTVT.

This clonotype has only a few counts. This chain links TRBV6-1 with TRBJ2-3, with a weak D call TRBD1 (5 bases). The CDR3 totals 15 residues. Between the trimmed V and J ends, which lost 10 bases and 2 bases, there was a span of 19 bases. CDR1 is MNHNS and CDR2 is SASEGT in the germline V gene. CDR3 in amino acids: CATYDRTRPTDTQYF. CDR3 nucleotides: TGTGCCACCTACGACAGAACCAGACCCACAGATACGCAGTATTTT.

This rearrangement joins TRBV28 to TRBJ1-1, with D tentatively TRBD1 (5 bases). CDR3 length: 12 amino acids. V dropped 5 bases and J dropped 6 bases, with 10 bases sitting between them. Looked up from germline, CDR1 is MDHEN and CDR2 is SYDVKM. The CDR3 region has the DNA TGTGCCAGCAGTCGGGACTTGGCTGAAGCTTTCTTT. Translation gives CASSRDLAEAFF.

This chain connects TRBV5-1 to TRBJ2-7; TRBD1 matches 9 bases. This CDR3 is 12 amino acids long. Germline V gene sequence: CDR1 SGHRS, CDR2 YFSETQ. After removal of 4 bases from V and 6 bases from J, the junction contained 2 bases not matched to a gene. The CDR3 loop reads CASSRDRVEQYF. The CDR3 DNA reads TGCGCCAGCAGCCGGGACAGGGTCGAGCAGTACTTC. Using reference TRBV5-1 and TRBJ2-7 for the parts outside the CDR3, the full variable domain is KAGVTQTPRYLIKTRGQQVTLSCSPISGHRSVSWYQQTPGQGLQFLFEYFSETQRNKGNFPGRFSGRQFSNSRSEMNVSTLELGDSALYLCASSRDRVEQYFGPGTRLTVT.

The J gene is TRBJ2-7, the V gene TRBV11-2; D uncertain. Trimming pared 4 bases from V and 6 bases from J, leaving 13 bases between. CDR1 and CDR2 from the germline V gene are SGHAT and FQNNGV. The length of the CDR3 is 13 residues. Written as DNA, the CDR3 is TGTGCCAGCAGCTCACTTCTGATAGGCGAGCAGTACTTC. Protein sequence: CASSSLLIGEQYF.